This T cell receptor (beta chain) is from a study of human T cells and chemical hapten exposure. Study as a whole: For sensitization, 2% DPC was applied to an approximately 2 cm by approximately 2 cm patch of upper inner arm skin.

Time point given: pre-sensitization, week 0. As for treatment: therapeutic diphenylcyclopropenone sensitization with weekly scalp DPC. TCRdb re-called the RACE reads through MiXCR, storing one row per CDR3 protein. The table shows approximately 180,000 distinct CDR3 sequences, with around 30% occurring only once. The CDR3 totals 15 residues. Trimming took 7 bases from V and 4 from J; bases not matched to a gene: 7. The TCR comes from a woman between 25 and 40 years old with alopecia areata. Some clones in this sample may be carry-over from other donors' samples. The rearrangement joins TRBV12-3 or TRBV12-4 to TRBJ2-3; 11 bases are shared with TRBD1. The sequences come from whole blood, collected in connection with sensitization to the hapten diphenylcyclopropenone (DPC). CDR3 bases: TGTGCCAGCAACCCTCGGGGACAGGGGGCAGATACGCAGTATTTT. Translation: CASNPRGQGADTQYF.